This paragraph reports one T cell receptor (beta chain). What it binds is unknown. These data originate in a study of T cell repertoires in cytomegalovirus infection. Per germline, CDR1 SGHDT and CDR2 YYEEEE. The CDR3 has 12 amino acids. The junction had 7 bases not matched to a gene; V was cut back by 4 bases and J by 14 bases. TCRdb ran MiXCR on the reads and lists one entry per CDR3 protein. The sample lists 700,000 to 900,000 distinct CDR3 sequences; approximately 32% were seen once. This rearrangement joins TRBV5-6 to TRBJ2-1; 9 nucleotides agree with TRBD1. This receptor was identified in a human donor in good health (CMV status not recorded). Some clones in this sample may be carry-over from other donors' samples. The sample was cultured CD8+ T cells from PBMCs, taken from culture after CMV antigen stimulation. CDR3 amino acids: CASSERGQGEFF. The CDR3 nucleotides read TGTGCCAGCAGCGAAAGGGGACAGGGCGAGTTCTTC. Full variable domain (remainder filled in from reference TRBV5-6 and TRBJ2-1): DAGVTQSPTHLIKTRGQQVTLRCSPKSGHDTVSWYQQALGQGPQFIFQYYEEEERQRGNFPDRFSGHQFPNYSSELNVNALLLGDSALYLCASSERGQGEFFGPGTRLTVL.